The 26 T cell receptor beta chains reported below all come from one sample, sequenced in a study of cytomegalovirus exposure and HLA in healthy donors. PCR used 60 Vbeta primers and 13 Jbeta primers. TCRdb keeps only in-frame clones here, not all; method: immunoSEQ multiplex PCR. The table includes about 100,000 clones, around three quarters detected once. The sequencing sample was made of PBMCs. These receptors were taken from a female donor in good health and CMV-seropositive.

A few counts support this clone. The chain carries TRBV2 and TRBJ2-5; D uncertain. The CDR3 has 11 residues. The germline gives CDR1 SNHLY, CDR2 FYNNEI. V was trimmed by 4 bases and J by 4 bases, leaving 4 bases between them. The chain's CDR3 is CASSAGETQYF. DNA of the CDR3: TGTGCCAGCAGTGCCGGAGAGACCCAGTACTTC.

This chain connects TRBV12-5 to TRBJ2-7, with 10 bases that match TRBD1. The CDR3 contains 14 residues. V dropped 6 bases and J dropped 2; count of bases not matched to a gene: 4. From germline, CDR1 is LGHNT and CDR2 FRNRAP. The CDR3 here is CASGPGQGTYEQYF. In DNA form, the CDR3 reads TGTGCTAGTGGGCCGGGACAGGGGACCTACGAGCAGTACTTC.

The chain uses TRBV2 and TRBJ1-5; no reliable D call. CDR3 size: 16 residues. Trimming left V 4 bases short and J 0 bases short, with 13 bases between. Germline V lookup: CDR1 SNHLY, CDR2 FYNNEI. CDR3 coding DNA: TGTGCCAGCAGTGGGTCAGTAGCCTTTAGCAATCAGCCCCAGCATTTT. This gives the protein CASSGSVAFSNQPQHF.

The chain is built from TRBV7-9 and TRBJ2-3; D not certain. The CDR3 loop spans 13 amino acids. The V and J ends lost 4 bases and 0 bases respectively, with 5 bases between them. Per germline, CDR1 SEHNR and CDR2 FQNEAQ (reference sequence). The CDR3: CASSYSSTDTQYF. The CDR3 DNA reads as TGTGCCAGCAGCTATTCTAGCACAGATACGCAGTATTTT.

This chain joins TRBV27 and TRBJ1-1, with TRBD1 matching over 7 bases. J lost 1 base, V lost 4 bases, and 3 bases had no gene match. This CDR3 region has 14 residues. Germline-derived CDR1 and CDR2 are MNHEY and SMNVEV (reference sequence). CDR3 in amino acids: CASSSGTANTEAFF. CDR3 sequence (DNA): TGTGCCAGCAGTTCCGGGACAGCGAACACTGAAGCTTTCTTT.

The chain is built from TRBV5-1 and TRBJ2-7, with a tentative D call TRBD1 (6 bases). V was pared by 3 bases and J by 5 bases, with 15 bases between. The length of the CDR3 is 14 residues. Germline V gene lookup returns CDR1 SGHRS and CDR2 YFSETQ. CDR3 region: CASSYQGPQNEQYF. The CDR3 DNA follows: TGCGCCAGCAGCTATCAGGGGCCCCAGAACGAGCAGTACTTC.

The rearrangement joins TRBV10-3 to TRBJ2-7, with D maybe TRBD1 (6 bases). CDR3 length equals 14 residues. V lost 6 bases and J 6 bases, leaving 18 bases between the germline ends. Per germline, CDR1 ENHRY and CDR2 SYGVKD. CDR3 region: CAIRDSRGFGEQYF. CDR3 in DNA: TGTGCCATCAGAGACTCCAGGGGTTTTGGCGAGCAGTACTTC.

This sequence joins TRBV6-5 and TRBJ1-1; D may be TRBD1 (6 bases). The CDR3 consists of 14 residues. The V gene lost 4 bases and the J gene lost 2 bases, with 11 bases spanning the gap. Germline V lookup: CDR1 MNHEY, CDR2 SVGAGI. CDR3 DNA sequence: TGTGCCAGCAGTTTGGACAGCCTCAACACTGAAGCTTTCTTT. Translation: CASSLDSLNTEAFF.

The CDR3 spells CASRSLAGGHNEQFF. In DNA form, the CDR3 reads TGTGCCAGCAGGTCACTAGCGGGGGGTCACAATGAGCAGTTCTTC. The chain uses TRBV7-6 and TRBJ2-1; TRBD2 aligns across 12 bases. This CDR3 is built from 15 residues. Germline V gene sequence: CDR1 SGHVS, CDR2 FNYEAQ. The V gene end was trimmed by 6 bases and the J gene end by 5 bases; junction bases not matched to a gene: 5.

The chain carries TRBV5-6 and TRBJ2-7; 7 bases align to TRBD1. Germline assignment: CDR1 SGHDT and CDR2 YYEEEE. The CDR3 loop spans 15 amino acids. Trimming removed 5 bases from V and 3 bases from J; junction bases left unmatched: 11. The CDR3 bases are TGTGCCAGCAGTCGGGGACAGACAGCGTTCTACGAGCAGTACTTC. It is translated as CASSRGQTAFYEQYF.

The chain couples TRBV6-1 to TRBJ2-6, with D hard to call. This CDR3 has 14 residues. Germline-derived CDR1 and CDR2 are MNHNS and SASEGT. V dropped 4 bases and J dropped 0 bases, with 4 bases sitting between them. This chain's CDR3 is CASSVLSGANVLTF. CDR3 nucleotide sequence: TGTGCCAGCAGTGTACTCTCTGGGGCCAACGTCCTGACTTTC.

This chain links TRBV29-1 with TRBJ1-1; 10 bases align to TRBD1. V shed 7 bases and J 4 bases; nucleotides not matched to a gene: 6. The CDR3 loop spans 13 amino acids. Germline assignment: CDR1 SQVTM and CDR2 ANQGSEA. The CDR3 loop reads CSAGTGEGTEAFF. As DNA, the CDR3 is TGCAGCGCAGGGACAGGGGAGGGCACTGAAGCTTTCTTT.

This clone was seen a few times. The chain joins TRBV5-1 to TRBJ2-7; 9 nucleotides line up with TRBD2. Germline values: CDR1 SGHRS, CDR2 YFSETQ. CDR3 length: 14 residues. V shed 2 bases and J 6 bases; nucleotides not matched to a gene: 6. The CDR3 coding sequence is TGCGCCAGCAGCTTTAGCGGGAGTGAGACCGAGCAGTACTTC. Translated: CASSFSGSETEQYF. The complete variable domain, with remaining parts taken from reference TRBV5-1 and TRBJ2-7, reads KAGVTQTPRYLIKTRGQQVTLSCSPISGHRSVSWYQQTPGQGLQFLFEYFSETQRNKGNFPGRFSGRQFSNSRSEMNVSTLELGDSALYLCASSFSGSETEQYFGPGTRLTVT.

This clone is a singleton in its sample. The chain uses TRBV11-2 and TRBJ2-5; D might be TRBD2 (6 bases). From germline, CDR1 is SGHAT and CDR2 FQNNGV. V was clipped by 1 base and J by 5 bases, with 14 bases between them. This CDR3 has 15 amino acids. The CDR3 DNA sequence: TGTGCCAGCAGCTTAGGGGGGACGGGGGATGAGACCCAGTACTTC. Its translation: CASSLGGTGDETQYF.

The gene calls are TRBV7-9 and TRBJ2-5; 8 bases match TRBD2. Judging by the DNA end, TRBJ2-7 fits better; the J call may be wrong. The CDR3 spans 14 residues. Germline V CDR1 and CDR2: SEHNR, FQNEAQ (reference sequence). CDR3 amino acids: CASSSKRESYEQYF. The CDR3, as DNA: TGTGCCAGCAGCTCGAAGCGGGAGTCCTACGAGCAGTACTTC.

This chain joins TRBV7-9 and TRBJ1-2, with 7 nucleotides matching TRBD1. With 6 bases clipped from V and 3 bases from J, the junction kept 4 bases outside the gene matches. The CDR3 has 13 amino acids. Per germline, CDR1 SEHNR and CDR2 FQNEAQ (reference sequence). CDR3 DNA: TGTGCCAGCAGGGACGGGACAGACTATGGCTACACCTTC. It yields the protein CASRDGTDYGYTF.

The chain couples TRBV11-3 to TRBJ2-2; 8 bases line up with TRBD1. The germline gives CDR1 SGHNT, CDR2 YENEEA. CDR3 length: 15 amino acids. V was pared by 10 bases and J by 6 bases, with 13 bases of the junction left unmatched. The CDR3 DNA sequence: TGTGCCATCCCGACGGACAGGGATGTAGCCGGGGAGCTGTTTTTT. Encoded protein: CAIPTDRDVAGELFF. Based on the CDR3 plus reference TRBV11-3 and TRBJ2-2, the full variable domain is EAGVVQSPRYKIIEKKQPVAFWCNPISGHNTLYWYLQNLGQGPELLIRYENEEAVDDSQLPKDRFSAERLKGVDSTLKIQPAELGDSAVYLCAIPTDRDVAGELFFGEGSRLTVL.

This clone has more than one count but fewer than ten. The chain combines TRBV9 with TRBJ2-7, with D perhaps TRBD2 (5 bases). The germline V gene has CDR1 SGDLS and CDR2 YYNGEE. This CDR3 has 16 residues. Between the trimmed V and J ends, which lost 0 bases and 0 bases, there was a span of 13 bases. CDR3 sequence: CASSVGGDYYSYEQYF. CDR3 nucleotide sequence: TGTGCCAGCAGCGTAGGGGGAGACTACTACTCCTACGAGCAGTACTTC.

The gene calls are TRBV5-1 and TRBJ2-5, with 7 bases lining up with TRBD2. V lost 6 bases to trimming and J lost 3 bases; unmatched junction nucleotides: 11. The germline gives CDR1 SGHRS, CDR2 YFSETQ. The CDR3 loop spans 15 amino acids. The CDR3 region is CASNKGRGGEETQYF. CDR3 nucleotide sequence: TGCGCCAGCAACAAAGGGCGGGGAGGGGAAGAGACCCAGTACTTC. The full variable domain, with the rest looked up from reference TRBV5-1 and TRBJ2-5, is KAGVTQTPRYLIKTRGQQVTLSCSPISGHRSVSWYQQTPGQGLQFLFEYFSETQRNKGNFPGRFSGRQFSNSRSEMNVSTLELGDSALYLCASNKGRGGEETQYFGPGTRLLVL.

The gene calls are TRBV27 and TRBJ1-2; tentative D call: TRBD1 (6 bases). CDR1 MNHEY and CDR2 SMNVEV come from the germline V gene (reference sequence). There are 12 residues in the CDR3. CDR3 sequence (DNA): TGTGCAACGTCCGGGGGGCGCTATGGCTACACCTTC. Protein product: CATSGGRYGYTF.

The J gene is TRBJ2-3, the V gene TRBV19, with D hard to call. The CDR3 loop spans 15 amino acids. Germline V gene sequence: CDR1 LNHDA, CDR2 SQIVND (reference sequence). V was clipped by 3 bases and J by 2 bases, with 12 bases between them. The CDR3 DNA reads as TGTGCCAGTAGTATCTTGGCAGGTATCACAGATACGCAGTATTTT. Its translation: CASSILAGITDTQYF.

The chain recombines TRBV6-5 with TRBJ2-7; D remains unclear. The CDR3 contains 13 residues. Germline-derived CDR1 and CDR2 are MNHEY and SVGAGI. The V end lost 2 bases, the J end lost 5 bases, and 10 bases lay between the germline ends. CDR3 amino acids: CASSYTRYDEQYF. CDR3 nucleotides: TGTGCCAGCAGTTACACGCGGTACGACGAGCAGTACTTC.

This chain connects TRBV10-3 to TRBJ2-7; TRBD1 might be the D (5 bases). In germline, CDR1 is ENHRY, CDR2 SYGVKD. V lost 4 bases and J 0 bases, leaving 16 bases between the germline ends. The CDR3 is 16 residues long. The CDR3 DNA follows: TGTGCCATCAGTGCCAACATAGGGGAAGGCTCCTACGAGCAGTACTTC. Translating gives CAISANIGEGSYEQYF.

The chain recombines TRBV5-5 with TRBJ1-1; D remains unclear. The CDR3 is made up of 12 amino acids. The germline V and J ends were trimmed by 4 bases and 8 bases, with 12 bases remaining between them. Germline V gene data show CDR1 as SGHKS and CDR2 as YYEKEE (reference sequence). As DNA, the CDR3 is TGTGCCAGCAGCCCGGAGTCTCCCGAAGCTTTCTTT. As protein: CASSPESPEAFF.

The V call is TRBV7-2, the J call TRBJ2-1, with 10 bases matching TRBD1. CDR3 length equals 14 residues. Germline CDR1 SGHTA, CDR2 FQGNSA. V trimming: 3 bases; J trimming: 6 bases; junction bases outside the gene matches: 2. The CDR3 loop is CASSFRTGGNEQFF. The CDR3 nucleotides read TGTGCCAGCAGCTTCCGGACAGGGGGCAATGAGCAGTTCTTC.

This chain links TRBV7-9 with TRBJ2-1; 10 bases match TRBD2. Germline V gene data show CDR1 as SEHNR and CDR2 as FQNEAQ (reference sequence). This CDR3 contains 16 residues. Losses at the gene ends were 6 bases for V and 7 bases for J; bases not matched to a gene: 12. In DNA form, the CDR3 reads TGTGCCAGCAGGCCCCCCCTAGCGGGAGACAGGAATGAGCAGTTCTTC. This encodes CASRPPLAGDRNEQFF.